Listed here is a single T cell receptor beta chain. Its antigen remains unknown. This entry belongs to a study of human versus mouse CDR3 diversity and MHC coevolution. As for the study in general: Samples had between about 5.5 x 10^6 and 1.6 x 10^7 valid reads. Study-wide results and caveats: Clonal inequality was lowest in two of the three human donors.

CDR3 length equals 15 residues. CDR1 MNHNS and CDR2 SASEGT come from the germline V gene. V was clipped by 4 bases and J by 4 bases, with 16 bases between them. The method was immunoSEQ multiplex PCR; TCRdb's version includes in-frame clones alone and lacks a portion of them. This sample has some 60,000 clones, with around 94% found just once. Material for sequencing was naive CD4+ T cells from blood. This sample's subset: CD45RO-negative CD62L-positive naive CD4 T cells. The receptor was isolated from a person aged 55 to 69 in good health. The chain couples TRBV6-1 to TRBJ1-2, with D maybe TRBD1 (6 bases). DNA of the CDR3: TGTGCCAGCAGTGTGGCAGGGGATGTGAGCTATGGCTACACCTTC. This sequence encodes CASSVAGDVSYGYTF.